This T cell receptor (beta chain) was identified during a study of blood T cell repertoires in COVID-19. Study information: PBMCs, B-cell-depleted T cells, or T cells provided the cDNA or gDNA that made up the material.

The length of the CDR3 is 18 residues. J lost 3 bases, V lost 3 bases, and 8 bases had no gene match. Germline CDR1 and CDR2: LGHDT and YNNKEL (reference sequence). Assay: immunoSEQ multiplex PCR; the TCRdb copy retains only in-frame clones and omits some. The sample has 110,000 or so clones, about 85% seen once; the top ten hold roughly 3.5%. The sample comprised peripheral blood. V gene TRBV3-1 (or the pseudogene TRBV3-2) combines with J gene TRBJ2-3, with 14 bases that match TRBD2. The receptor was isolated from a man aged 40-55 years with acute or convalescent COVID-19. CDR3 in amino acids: CASSHSGTSGGYTDTQYF. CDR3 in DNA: TGTGCCAGCAGCCACTCCGGGACTAGCGGGGGATATACAGATACGCAGTATTTT.